The present T cell receptor beta chain was sequenced within a study of identical twins. CDR3 length: 14 amino acids. Germline CDR1 and CDR2: ENHRY and SYGVKD. V gave up 3 bases and J gave up 8 bases; unmatched junction bases: 9. TCRdb re-called the 5' RACE reads through MiXCR, storing one row per CDR3 protein. The sample lists 700,000 or so distinct CDR3 sequences, about 20% seen once, with around 4.5% in the top ten. These same data were also listed under a study on T cells expressing NK-cell markers.

This chain connects TRBV10-3 to TRBJ1-2; 7 bases fit TRBD1. Sequencing was carried out using PBMCs. This TCR was sampled from a woman aged 18-29 years in good health. The CDR3 DNA follows: TGTGCCATCAGTGATCGACAGGGTAATATAGGCTACACCTTC. As protein: CAISDRQGNIGYTF.